This T cell receptor (beta chain) emerged from a study of shared clonotypes between healthy human individuals. CDR1 is SQVTM, CDR2 ANQGSEA, per germline. CDR3 length: 13 amino acids. Germline trimming cut 7 bases from V and 2 bases from J; bases unmatched to any gene: 4. The method was immunoSEQ multiplex PCR; TCRdb's version includes in-frame clones alone and lacks a portion of them. The table has 2 million to 2.5 million clones, approximately 90% seen once. J is TRBJ1-2 and V is TRBV29-1; 10 nucleotides align to TRBD1. This clonotype was obtained from a man aged 18 to 30 in good health. Some clones in this sample may be carry-over from other donors' samples. The specimen sequenced was naive CD4+ T cells from PBMCs. Subset of the sample: CD45RA+ positively selected. CDR3 amino acids: CSAVTGGNYGYTF. CDR3 sequence (DNA): TGCAGCGCCGTGACAGGGGGCAACTATGGCTACACCTTC.